This TCR beta chain was retrieved from a study of blood T cell repertoires in COVID-19. Study in general: Researchers got acute and convalescent COVID-19 samples from the United States, Italy and Spain. The analysed material was cDNA or gDNA that came from T cells, B-cell-depleted T cells, or PBMCs.

The CDR3 extends over 16 amino acids. Germline lookup yields CDR1 SGHTA and CDR2 FQGTGA. Trimming cost V 1 base and J 5 bases; bases outside gene matches: 6. Per the study methods: Amplification from reference gene primers served as the basis for estimated nucleated cell counts. Measured with immunoSEQ multiplex PCR; TCRdb has only the in-frame clones, and not every one. The V and J calls and clone size come from that table; D and trimming were worked out from the DNA. The sample carries 220,000 or so clones, about 85% recorded once. This clone turned up a few times. The sequencing input was peripheral blood. The source of this sequence is a woman aged 45-65 years with COVID-19, enrolled during active disease. The chain is built from TRBV7-3 and TRBJ2-3; 10 bases map to TRBD2. The CDR3 DNA sequence: TGTGCCAGCAGCTTAATGAGCGGGGGGGCATTAGATACGCAGTATTTT. Translated: CASSLMSGGALDTQYF.